These T cell receptor beta chains were read from a single sample in a study of blood T cell repertoires in COVID-19. Assay used: immunoSEQ multiplex PCR; TCRdb lists only in-frame clones, some missing. The data show around 84,000 clones, with roughly 89% seen just once and approximately 4.3% held by the top ten. Sequenced material: peripheral blood. The receptor source for this set is a man aged 50 or older with active COVID-19. The CDR3 runs from the conserved cysteine through the conserved F or W. A D gene is named only where the DNA matches it firmly. Clone size is stated in some rows and not others, as once, few, many or a class when expanded.

d_call | clone_size | j_call | v_call | cdr3_aa | cdr3_nt
TRBD1 | NA | TRBJ2-1 | TRBV11-3 | CASSLGTGSAYNEQFF | TGTGCCAGCAGCTTAGGGACAGGTTCGGCCTACAATGAGCAGTTCTTC
NA | once | TRBJ2-5 | TRBV19 | CASSIVDSWKETQYF | TGTGCCAGTAGTATAGTTGACAGCTGGAAAGAGACCCAGTACTTC
TRBD1 | NA | TRBJ2-7 | TRBV7-9 | CASSWTGSYEQYF | TGTGCCAGCAGCTGGACAGGGTCCTACGAGCAGTACTTC
NA | NA | TRBJ2-7 | TRBV7-9 | CASSLNQNIAYEQYF | TGTGCCAGCAGCTTAAATCAAAACATCGCCTACGAGCAGTACTTC
NA | NA | TRBJ1-5 | TRBV4-1 | CASSQETAYSNQPQHF | TGCGCCAGCAGCCAAGAGACTGCTTATAGCAATCAGCCCCAGCATTTT
TRBD2 | NA | TRBJ2-7 | TRBV28 | CASRTSAYEQYF | TGTGCCTCCAGGACTAGCGCGTACGAGCAGTACTTC
NA | NA | TRBJ2-3 | TRBV27 | CASSIDRGDTQYF | TGTGCCAGCAGTATCGACCGGGGGGATACGCAGTATTTT
NA | NA | TRBJ1-6 | TRBV28 | CASSLAGRRDSPLHF | TGTGCCAGCAGTTTAGCGGGGCGAAGGGATTCACCCCTCCACTTT
NA | NA | TRBJ2-7 | TRBV4-3 | CASSQERSYEQYF | TGCGCCAGCAGCCAAGAACGGAGCTACGAGCAGTACTTC
NA | NA | TRBJ2-7 | TRBV18 | CASSPLATAYEQYF | TGTGCCAGCTCACCACTTGCGACAGCCTACGAGCAGTACTTC
TRBD2 | NA | TRBJ2-1 | TRBV28 | CTAGRTSDRDEQFF | TGCACCGCGGGCAGGACTAGCGATCGAGACGAGCAGTTCTTC
TRBD1 | NA | TRBJ1-4 | TRBV6-2/TRBV6-3 | CASSYSWDRTGNEKLFF | TGTGCCAGCAGTTACTCGTGGGACAGAACCGGGAATGAAAAACTGTTTTTT
NA | NA | TRBJ2-1 | TRBV5-1 | CASSLDGVGNEQFF | TGCGCCAGCAGCTTGGACGGGGTTGGCAATGAGCAGTTCTTC
TRBD1 | NA | TRBJ2-1 | TRBV15 | CATSTGQGVGYNEQFF | TGTGCCACCAGCACAGGACAGGGGGTGGGCTACAATGAGCAGTTCTTC
TRBD2 | NA | TRBJ2-3 | TRBV9 | CASSVAGGGTDTQYF | TGTGCCAGCAGCGTGGCGGGGGGTGGCACAGATACGCAGTATTTT
NA | NA | TRBJ1-3 | TRBV6-5 | CASSRDSFSGNTIYF | TGTGCCAGCAGCCGCGACAGCTTTTCTGGAAACACCATATATTTT
TRBD2 | NA | TRBJ2-2 | TRBV25-1 | CASSTSGSTGELFF | TGTGCCAGTTCCACTAGCGGGAGCACCGGGGAGCTGTTTTTT
NA | NA | TRBJ2-1 | TRBV5-1 | CASSPGHTNEQFF | TGCGCCAGCAGTCCGGGACATACCAATGAGCAGTTCTTC
TRBD1 | NA | TRBJ1-2 | TRBV2 | CASRGTGTRGYTF | TGTGCCAGCAGGGGGACAGGGACGCGGGGCTACACCTTC
NA | once | TRBJ2-4 | TRBV28 | CASSLRWAKNIQYF | TGTGCCAGCAGTCTTAGATGGGCCAAAAACATTCAGTACTTC
NA | NA | TRBJ1-2 | TRBV6-1 | CASSEPGLYYGYTF | TGTGCCAGCAGTGAACCAGGACTTTATTATGGCTACACCTTC
TRBD1 | once | TRBJ1-4 | TRBV11-2 | CASSHIRTGYGKLFF | TGTGCCAGCAGCCACATTAGGACAGGTTACGGAAAACTGTTTTTT
TRBD2 | once | TRBJ2-2 | TRBV6-5 | CASNPGLDSGELFF | TGTGCCAGCAACCCGGGACTAGACTCCGGGGAGCTGTTTTTT
NA | NA | TRBJ1-1 | TRBV6-5 | CASGRGLGTEAFF | TGTGCCAGCGGACGGGGTTTAGGGACTGAAGCTTTCTTT
TRBD2 | NA | TRBJ2-7 | TRBV27 | CASSLMAGGSYEQYF | TGTGCCAGCAGTTTAATGGCGGGAGGTAGTTACGAGCAGTACTTC
TRBD1 | NA | TRBJ1-2 | TRBV24-1 | CATQRAGGGYGYTF | TGTGCCACCCAGAGGGCAGGGGGCGGCTATGGCTACACCTTC
TRBD2 | NA | TRBJ2-1 | TRBV5-1 | CASSLGASGKYEQFF | TGCGCCAGCAGCTTGGGGGCTAGCGGGAAATATGAGCAGTTCTTC
NA | NA | TRBJ1-2 | TRBV4-3 | CASSQDRNRRGYGYTF | TGCGCCAGCAGCCAAGATCGAAACCGGCGGGGCTATGGCTACACCTTC
NA | NA | TRBJ1-6 | TRBV4-1 | CASSQAQSPLHF | TGCGCCAGCAGCCAAGCACAATCACCCCTCCACTTT
TRBD1 | NA | TRBJ1-5 | TRBV5-1 | CASSPGQGHNQPQHF | TGCGCCAGCAGCCCAGGACAGGGGCACAATCAGCCCCAGCATTTT
TRBD1 | NA | TRBJ2-3 | TRBV7-9 | CASSRTGTGGPNTQYF | TGTGCCAGCAGCCGAACCGGGACAGGGGGACCCAATACGCAGTATTTT